This T cell receptor beta chain is drawn from a study of blood T cell repertoires in COVID-19. Study overall: Donors in the United States, Italy and Spain gave samples during acute or convalescent COVID-19. Nucleic acid was either cDNA or gDNA, and it came from T cells, B-cell-depleted T cells, or PBMCs.

With 3 bases removed from V and 1 base from J, the gap between germline ends came to 12 bases. The CDR3 has 15 amino acids. Germline V gene lookup returns CDR1 SGHVS and CDR2 FNYEAQ. This clone appeared a few times. Sequencing used immunoSEQ multiplex PCR; TCRdb keeps in-frame clones, though not all of them. The table shows some 90,000 clones, with around 90% occurring only once. This chain links TRBV7-6 with TRBJ1-1; possible D gene TRBD1, 5 bases. This sequence originates from a woman aged 60-70 years with COVID-19, enrolled during active disease. Sequencing was done on a sample of peripheral blood. In DNA, the CDR3 is TGTGCCAGCAGCTTGCTGGGGGGAGGGAACACTGAAGCTTTCTTT. Amino acids: CASSLLGGGNTEAFF.